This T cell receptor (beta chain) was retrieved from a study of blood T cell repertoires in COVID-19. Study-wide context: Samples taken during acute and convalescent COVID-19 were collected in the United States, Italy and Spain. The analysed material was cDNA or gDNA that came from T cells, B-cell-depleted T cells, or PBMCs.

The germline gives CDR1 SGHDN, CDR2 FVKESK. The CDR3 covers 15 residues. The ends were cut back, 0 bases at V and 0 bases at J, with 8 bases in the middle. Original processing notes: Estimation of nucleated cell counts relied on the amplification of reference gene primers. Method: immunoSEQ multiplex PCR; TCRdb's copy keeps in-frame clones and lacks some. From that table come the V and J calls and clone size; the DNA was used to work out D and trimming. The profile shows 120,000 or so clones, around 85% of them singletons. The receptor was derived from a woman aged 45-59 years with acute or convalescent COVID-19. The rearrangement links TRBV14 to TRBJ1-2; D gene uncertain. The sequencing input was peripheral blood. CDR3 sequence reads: CASSQDGGANYGYTF. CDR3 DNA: TGTGCCAGCAGCCAAGATGGCGGGGCTAACTATGGCTACACCTTC. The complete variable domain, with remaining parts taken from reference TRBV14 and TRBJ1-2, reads EAGVTQFPSHSVIEKGQTVTLRCDPISGHDNLYWYRRVMGKEIKFLLHFVKESKQDESGMPNNRFLAERTGGTYSTLKVQPAELEDSGVYFCASSQDGGANYGYTFGSGTRLTVV.